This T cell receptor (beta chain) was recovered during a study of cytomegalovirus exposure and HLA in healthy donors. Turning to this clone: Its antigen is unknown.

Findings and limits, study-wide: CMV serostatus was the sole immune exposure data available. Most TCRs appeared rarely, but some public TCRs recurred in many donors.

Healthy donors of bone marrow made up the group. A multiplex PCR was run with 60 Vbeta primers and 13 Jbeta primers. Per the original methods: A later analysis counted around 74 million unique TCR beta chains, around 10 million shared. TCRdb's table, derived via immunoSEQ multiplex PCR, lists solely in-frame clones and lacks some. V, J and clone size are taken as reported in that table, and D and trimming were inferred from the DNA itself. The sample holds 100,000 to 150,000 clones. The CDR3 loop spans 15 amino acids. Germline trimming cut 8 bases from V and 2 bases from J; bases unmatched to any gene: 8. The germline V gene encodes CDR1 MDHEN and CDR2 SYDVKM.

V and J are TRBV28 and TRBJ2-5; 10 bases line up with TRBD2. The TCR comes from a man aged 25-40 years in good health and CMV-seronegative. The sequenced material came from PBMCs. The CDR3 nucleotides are TGTGCCAGCTCGCGTAGCGGGAGGCCACAAGAGACCCAGTACTTC. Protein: CASSRSGRPQETQYF.